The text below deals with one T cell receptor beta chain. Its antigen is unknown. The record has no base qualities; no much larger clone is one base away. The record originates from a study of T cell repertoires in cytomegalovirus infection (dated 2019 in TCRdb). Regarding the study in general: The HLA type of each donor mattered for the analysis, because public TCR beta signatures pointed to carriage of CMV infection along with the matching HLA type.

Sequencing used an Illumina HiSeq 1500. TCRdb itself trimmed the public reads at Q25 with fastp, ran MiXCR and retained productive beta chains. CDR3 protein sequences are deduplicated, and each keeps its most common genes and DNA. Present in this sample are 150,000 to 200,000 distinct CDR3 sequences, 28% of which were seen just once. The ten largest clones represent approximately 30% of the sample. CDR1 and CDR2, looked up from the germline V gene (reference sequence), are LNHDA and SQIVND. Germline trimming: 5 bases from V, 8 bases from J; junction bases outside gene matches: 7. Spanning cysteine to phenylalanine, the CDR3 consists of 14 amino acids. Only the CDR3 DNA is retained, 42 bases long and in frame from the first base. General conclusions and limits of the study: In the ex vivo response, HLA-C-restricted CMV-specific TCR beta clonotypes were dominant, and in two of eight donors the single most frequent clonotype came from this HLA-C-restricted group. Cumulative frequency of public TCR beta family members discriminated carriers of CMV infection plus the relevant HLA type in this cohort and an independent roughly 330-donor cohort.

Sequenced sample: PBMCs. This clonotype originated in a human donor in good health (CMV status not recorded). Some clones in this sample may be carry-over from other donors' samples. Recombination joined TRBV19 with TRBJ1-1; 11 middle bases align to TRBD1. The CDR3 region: CASSFGTGGPEAFF. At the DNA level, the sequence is TGTGCCAGTAGTTTCGGGACAGGGGGGCCAGAAGCTTTCTTT.